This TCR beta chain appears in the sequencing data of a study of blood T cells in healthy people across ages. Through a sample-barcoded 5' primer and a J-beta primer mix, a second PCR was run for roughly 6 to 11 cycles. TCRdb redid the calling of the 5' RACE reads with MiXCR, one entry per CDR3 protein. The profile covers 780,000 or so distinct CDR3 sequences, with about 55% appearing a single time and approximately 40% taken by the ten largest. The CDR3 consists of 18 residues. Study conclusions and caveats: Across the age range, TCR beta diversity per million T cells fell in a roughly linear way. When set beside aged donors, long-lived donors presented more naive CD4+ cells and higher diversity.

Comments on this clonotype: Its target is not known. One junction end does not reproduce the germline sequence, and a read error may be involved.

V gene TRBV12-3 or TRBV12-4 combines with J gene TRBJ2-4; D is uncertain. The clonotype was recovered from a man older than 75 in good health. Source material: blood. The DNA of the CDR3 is TGTGCCTGCAGTTTTCGTCCCCGACTGATGATAGCCAAAAACATTCAGTACTTC. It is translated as CACSFRPRLMIAKNIQYF.